These 19 T cell receptor beta chains share one sample of origin, sequenced in a study of shared clonotypes between healthy human individuals (dated by TCRdb to the early 2020s). Libraries were built with the immunoSEQ multiplex PCR assay. In TCRdb, the immuneACCESS table is reduced to in-frame sequences with V and J assigned. These tables do not hold every clone; where another copy was compared, an unresolved V gene accounts for under half, and the others remain unexplained. This sample holds about 320,000 clones; around 90% were observed only once. The ten top clones hold around 15% of the sample. The sequenced sample was memory CD8+ T cells sorted from blood. The sample's cell subset or site, from its label and the paper: CD45RO+ cells pooled with CCR7-negative TemRA cells. These receptors were obtained from a man aged 18 to 30 in good health.

The chain is built from TRBV2 and TRBJ1-2, with TRBD1 matching 7 bases. The length of the CDR3 is 13 residues. V was pared by 9 bases and J by 7 bases, with 11 bases of the junction left unmatched. The germline gives CDR1 SNHLY, CDR2 FYNNEI. Here the CDR3 DNA reads TGTGCCAGGTCGGGACAGCCGGTTTGTGGCTACACCTTC. Translated, it gives CARSGQPVCGYTF. The full variable domain, completed using reference TRBV2 and TRBJ1-2, is EPEVTQTPSHQVTQMGQEVILRCVPISNHLYFYWYRQILGQKVEFLVSFYNNEISEKSEIFDDQFSVERPDGSNFTLKIRSTKLEDSAMYFCARSGQPVCGYTFGSGTRLTVV.

V and J are TRBV11-3 and TRBJ2-5; D gene uncertain. The CDR3 extends over 13 amino acids. Trimming removed 0 bases at V and 5 bases at J, with 7 bases between. The germline CDR1 and CDR2 sequences are SGHNT and YENEEA. CDR3 nucleotide sequence: TGTGCCAGCAGCTTAGAAGGGCCGGAGACCCAGTACTTC. Translated: CASSLEGPETQYF.

V is TRBV6-6 and J is TRBJ1-2; D remains ambiguous. The CDR3 sequence is 14 residues long. Looked up from germline, CDR1 is MNHNY and CDR2 is SVGAGI (reference sequence). V shed 5 bases and J shed 8 bases, with 18 bases lying between them. The CDR3 DNA reads as TGTGCCAGCAGTACCCTTGGCGGTTATGACGGCTACACCTTC. This codes for CASSTLGGYDGYTF.

V usage is TRBV4-1 and J usage is TRBJ1-1; the match to TRBD1 covers 8 bases. Germline assignment: CDR1 MGHRA and CDR2 YSYEKL. CDR3 length equals 15 residues. The trim removed 2 bases at V and 0 bases at J, leaving 2 bases unmatched. CDR3 sequence reads: CASSQTGGLNTEAFF. The CDR3 coding sequence is TGCGCCAGCAGCCAAACAGGGGGTTTGAACACTGAAGCTTTCTTT.

V gene TRBV21-1 combines with J gene TRBJ2-1; the tabulated D call, TRBD1, remains unverified against the DNA. TRBV21-1 is noted as a pseudogene. This CDR3 has 15 amino acids. The CDR3 DNA sequence: TGTGCCAGCAGCAAAGGCAGGGGGACCTACAATGAGCAGTTCTTC. Translating it yields CASSKGRGTYNEQFF.

V usage is TRBV6-1 and J usage is TRBJ1-5; D is undetermined. The CDR3 runs 14 residues. Between the trimmed V and J ends, which lost 5 bases and 2 bases, there was a span of 10 bases. Germline V gives CDR1 MNHNS, CDR2 SASEGT. DNA for the CDR3: TGTGCCAGCAGTAATAGGGTAGGCAATCAGCCCCAGCATTTT. Its protein is CASSNRVGNQPQHF.

The rearrangement joins TRBV7-9 to TRBJ1-6; D remains unclear. This CDR3 has 10 residues. Trimming left V 2 bases short and J 10 bases short, with 0 bases between. Germline V gives CDR1 SEHNR, CDR2 FQNEAQ (reference sequence). CDR3 coding DNA: TGTGCCAGCAGCTTATCACCCCTCCACTTT. This translates into CASSLSPLHF.

This clone was seen only a few times. This chain uses TRBV5-5 with TRBJ2-7; D is uncertain. From germline, CDR1 is SGHKS and CDR2 YYEKEE (reference sequence). Between the trimmed V and J ends, which lost 4 bases and 1 base, there was a span of 9 bases. The CDR3 is 13 residues long. CDR3 amino acids: CASSSTPSYEQYF. Here the CDR3 DNA reads TGTGCCAGCAGCAGCACCCCATCCTACGAGCAGTACTTC.

V and J are TRBV7-8 and TRBJ2-2; no clear D gene. V lost 3 bases and J lost 0, with 8 bases in between. Germline V gives CDR1 SGHVS, CDR2 FQNEAQ. The CDR3 consists of 15 residues. CDR3 in DNA: TGTGCCAGCAGCTTCGACCGAGCGAACACCGGGGAGCTGTTTTTT. It codes for CASSFDRANTGELFF.

This chain uses TRBV4-2 with TRBJ2-3, with D hard to call. There are 13 residues in the CDR3. Deletions cut 1 base from V and 3 bases from J, with 5 bases between. Germline V CDR1 and CDR2: LGHNA, YNFKEQ. The CDR3 nucleotides are TGTGCCAGCAGCCAAGTTCTGACAGATACGCAGTATTTT. Encoded protein: CASSQVLTDTQYF.

This chain connects TRBV4-1 to TRBJ1-1; a possible D gene is TRBD1 (6 bases). The CDR3 is made up of 15 amino acids. Germline CDR1 reads MGHRA; CDR2 reads YSYEKL. Trimming shortened V by 4 bases and J by 2 bases, and 14 bases separated the two germline ends. The CDR3, as DNA: TGCGCCAGCAGCCTCATACAGGGCCTTAACACTGAAGCTTTCTTT. It encodes CASSLIQGLNTEAFF.

The chain couples TRBV2 to TRBJ1-2; 7 nucleotides line up with TRBD1. The CDR3 has 13 residues. Trimming at V came to 6 bases and at J to 7 bases, leaving 8 bases not matched to a gene. Germline lookup yields CDR1 SNHLY and CDR2 FYNNEI. The CDR3 DNA sequence: TGTGCCAGCAGCACAGGGGATTTGAGTGGCTACACCTTC. Amino acids: CASSTGDLSGYTF.

V gene TRBV27 combines with J gene TRBJ2-7; 7 bases are shared with TRBD1. This CDR3 spans 14 amino acids. V lost 4 bases and J lost 4; bases outside the gene matches: 7. From germline, CDR1 is MNHEY and CDR2 SMNVEV (reference sequence). This CDR3 is CASSSGTATYEQYF. For the CDR3, the DNA is TGTGCCAGCAGTTCAGGGACAGCAACGTACGAGCAGTACTTC.

V gene TRBV19 combines with J gene TRBJ2-7; D may be TRBD1 (7 bases). The CDR3 loop spans 13 amino acids. The V gene's germline CDR1 is LNHDA and CDR2 SQIVND (reference sequence). V lost 4 bases and J 6 bases, leaving 13 bases between the germline ends. Written as DNA, the CDR3 is TGTGCCAGTAGTACCAGACAGGGAGGCGAGCAGTACTTC. It encodes CASSTRQGGEQYF.

The chain links TRBV9 to TRBJ2-3, with 8 bases aligning to TRBD2. This CDR3 has 17 residues. Germline values: CDR1 SGDLS, CDR2 YYNGEE. V lost 0 bases to trimming and J lost 2 bases; unmatched junction nucleotides: 8. In DNA form, the CDR3 reads TGTGCCAGCAGCGTAGACCCTAGCGGGTCCTACACAGATACGCAGTATTTT. This sequence encodes CASSVDPSGSYTDTQYF.

Comments on this clone: Different DNA sequences within this sample yield the same CDR3. The chain employs TRBV7-8 and TRBJ1-2, with a possible D match to TRBD1 (5 bases). Germline V gene lookup returns CDR1 SGHVS and CDR2 FQNEAQ. The ends were cut back, 3 bases at V and 3 bases at J, with 5 bases in the middle. This CDR3 spans 12 amino acids. The CDR3 here is CASSLGDYGYTF. In DNA, the CDR3 is TGTGCCAGCAGCTTGGGGGACTATGGCTACACCTTC.

The chain links TRBV28 to TRBJ2-5, with TRBD1 matching 7 bases. V lost 3 bases and J lost 2; bases outside the gene matches: 9. Germline V gene lookup returns CDR1 MDHEN and CDR2 SYDVKM. The CDR3 totals 16 residues. CDR3 in amino acids: CASSFRSGQLQETQYF. CDR3 DNA: TGTGCCAGCAGTTTTCGGTCGGGACAGTTACAAGAGACCCAGTACTTC.

A few counts support this clone. J is TRBJ2-3 and V is TRBV13; 15 nucleotides align to TRBD2. The CDR3 length is 17 residues. V lost 6 bases, J lost 3 bases, and 7 bases stayed unmatched. The germline CDR1 and CDR2 sequences are PRHDT and FYEKMQ (reference sequence). CDR3 amino acids: CASSLSGLAGGTDTQYF. CDR3 DNA sequence: TGTGCCAGCAGTCTGAGCGGACTAGCGGGAGGGACAGATACGCAGTATTTT.

The chain uses TRBV11-2 and TRBJ2-7, with D maybe TRBD2 (5 bases). V dropped 4 bases and J dropped 7 bases, with 14 bases sitting between them. The germline CDR1 and CDR2 sequences are SGHAT and FQNNGV. This CDR3 has 13 residues. CDR3 loop: CASSSGLIREQYF. For the CDR3, the DNA is TGTGCCAGCAGCTCCGGACTGATTCGGGAGCAGTACTTC.